Here is one T cell receptor beta chain with its context. As yet, its antigen is unknown. Germline and junction disagree at one end, which may indicate a read error. The sample is drawn from a study of liver allograft versus peripheral blood T cells. Across the whole study: Recipients' peripheral blood T cell receptor repertoires were compared with those in transplanted livers. Findings and caveats of the study: Reportedly, liver allograft T cell receptor repertoires differed from peripheral blood ones.

TCRdb fed the reads into MiXCR, producing one record per CDR3 protein. Altogether over 10,000 distinct CDR3 sequences are present, over 15% being singletons, with the ten largest covering roughly 13%. This CDR3 spans 14 amino acids. The germline V gene has CDR1 DFQATT and CDR2 SNEGSKA (reference sequence). The rearrangement links TRBV20-1 to TRBJ2-5, with D unresolved. This receptor was taken from a human patient who had a liver transplant. Some T cells could come from the graft donor. CDR3 amino acids: CSARDHRSQETQNF. CDR3 DNA: TGCAGTGCTAGAGATCATAGGTCCCAAGAGACCCAGAACTTC.